The 8 T cell receptor beta chains listed next were all sequenced from one sample in a study of T-cell memory formation after mild COVID-19. From the 5' RACE reads, TCRdb called clonotypes with MiXCR, one entry per CDR3 protein. The sample lists under 350,000 distinct CDR3 sequences, 15% to 20% seen once, with about a fifth in the top ten. Sequencing was performed on PBMCs or a T cell subset sorted from them (not recorded which). The receptors were gathered from a man younger than 35 who had mild COVID-19 (a few samples of this study predate the infection). Cell type and time point are not known.

The chain is built from TRBV7-9 and TRBJ1-1; D remains ambiguous. V was clipped by 2 bases and J by 2 bases, with 9 bases between them. In germline, CDR1 is SEHNR, CDR2 FQNEAQ (reference sequence). The CDR3 spans 14 residues. The CDR3 nucleotides are TGTGCCAGCAGCTTATACGGTGACAACACTGAAGCTTTCTTT. Amino acid sequence: CASSLYGDNTEAFF.

A few counts support this clonotype. The V and J genes are TRBV6-6 and TRBJ2-7; D not resolved. Germline CDR1 reads MNHNY; CDR2 reads SVGAGI (reference sequence). The CDR3 is 13 residues long. Deletions cut 4 bases from V and 9 bases from J, with 16 bases between. CDR3 in amino acids: CASSLGEPSGQYV. CDR3 coding DNA: TGTGCCAGCAGTTTGGGCGAACCTTCAGGGCAGTACGTC.

The rearrangement joins TRBV30 to TRBJ1-1, with D tentatively TRBD1 (6 bases). The CDR3 has 12 amino acids. The V end lost 5 bases, the J end lost 5 bases, and 12 bases lay between the germline ends. Germline V gives CDR1 GTSNPN, CDR2 SVGIG (reference sequence). CDR3: CAWDRTGTEAFF. In DNA form, the CDR3 reads TGTGCCTGGGACCGTACAGGGACTGAAGCTTTCTTT.

This clonotype was counted many times. The chain joins TRBV7-9 to TRBJ2-1; D gene unclear. Between the trimmed V and J ends, which lost 0 bases and 6 bases, there was a span of 3 bases. The germline gives CDR1 SEHNR, CDR2 FQNEAQ (reference sequence). CDR3 size: 12 residues. This chain's CDR3 is CASSLASNEQFF. The CDR3 nucleotides are TGTGCCAGCAGCTTAGCCAGCAATGAGCAGTTCTTC. Complete variable domain (other parts from reference TRBV7-9 and TRBJ2-1): DTGVSQNPRHKITKRGQNVTFRCDPISEHNRLYWYRQTLGQGPEFLTYFQNEAQLEKSRLLSDRFSAERPKGSFSTLEIQRTEQGDSAMYLCASSLASNEQFFGPGTRLTVL.

This clonotype was seen a few times. The J gene is TRBJ1-2, the V gene TRBV28; D remains unclear. V gave up 6 bases and J gave up 2 bases, with 7 bases separating them. Germline V gene lookup returns CDR1 MDHEN and CDR2 SYDVKM. The CDR3 extends over 12 amino acids. The DNA of the CDR3 is TGTGCCAGCAGCGCCCGGAACTATGGCTACACCTTC. Encoded protein: CASSARNYGYTF.

This rearrangement joins TRBV7-2 to TRBJ2-3; 7 bases are shared with TRBD2. Per germline, CDR1 SGHTA and CDR2 FQGNSA. The CDR3 runs to 17 residues. V lost 1 base to trimming and J lost 2 bases; unmatched junction nucleotides: 9. CDR3: CASSLGWQRGLTDTQYF. CDR3 bases: TGTGCCAGCAGCTTAGGGTGGCAGCGGGGCCTCACAGATACGCAGTATTTT.

The rearrangement joins TRBV11-2 to TRBJ2-5, with 8 bases matching TRBD1. CDR3 length: 15 amino acids. Germline CDR1 reads SGHAT; CDR2 reads FQNNGV. The V gene end was trimmed by 5 bases and the J gene end by 0 bases; junction bases not matched to a gene: 5. The CDR3 nucleotides read TGTGCCAGCAGCCGGCGGACAGGGTACCAAGAGACCCAGTACTTC. Translating gives CASSRRTGYQETQYF.

The CDR3 DNA sequence: TGTGCCAGCAGCCTACAGACAGGGAGTTGGTATTTT. Residues: CASSLQTGSWYF. The genes are TRBV2 and TRBJ2-3; 7 nucleotides line up with TRBD1. V lost 6 bases, J lost 14 bases, and 11 bases stayed unmatched. Germline lookup yields CDR1 SNHLY and CDR2 FYNNEI. CDR3 length equals 12 residues.